These T cell receptor beta chains were read from a single sample in a study of blood T cell repertoires in COVID-19. The repertoire was sequenced with immunoSEQ multiplex PCR; TCRdb's copy has only in-frame clones and lacks some. The top ten clones hold 1% of a sample with approximately 250,000 clones, roughly 87% of them seen once. Sequencing used PBMCs or T cells enriched from blood (not recorded which). These receptors originate from a woman aged 25 to 45 who had recovered from COVID-19. The CDR3 runs from the conserved cysteine through the conserved F or W. The D gene is left open where the match is weak. Size is stated for part of the rows, as once, few or many counts, or as a class when the clone is expanded.

CASSYVGREQYF,TGTGCCAGCAGTTATGTAGGGAGGGAGCAGTATTTT,TRBV6-5,-,TRBD2,12,TRBJ2-3
CASSALGGVQFF,TGTGCCAGCAGCGCGTTAGGAGGGGTGCAGTTCTTC,TRBV9,-,-,12,TRBJ2-1
CSASQLRDFEAFF,TGCAGTGCTAGTCAATTGAGGGACTTTGAAGCTTTCTTT,TRBV20-1,-,-,13,TRBJ1-1
CASTERQGNYGYTF,TGTGCCAGCACAGAGAGACAGGGTAACTATGGCTACACCTTC,TRBV6-5,-,TRBD1,14,TRBJ1-2
CASRKGQTYEAFF,TGTGCCAGTAGAAAGGGACAGACCTATGAAGCTTTCTTT,TRBV19,-,TRBD1,13,TRBJ1-1
CASSLRGQGRRTEAFF,TGCGCCAGCAGCTTGCGGGGACAGGGGCGGAGGACTGAAGCTTTCTTT,TRBV5-1,-,TRBD1,16,TRBJ1-1
CASSDRDTTNEKLFF,TGTGCCAGCAGCGACCGGGACACGACTAATGAAAAACTGTTTTTT,TRBV9,-,-,15,TRBJ1-4
CASRLGQDPSYEQYF,TGCGCCAGCAGACTTGGACAGGACCCCTCCTACGAGCAGTACTTC,TRBV4-1,-,TRBD1,15,TRBJ2-7
CASSAPHGTQYF,TGTGCCAGCAGTGCCCCCCACGGTACGCAGTATTTT,TRBV6-4,once,-,12,TRBJ2-3
CAISDARVAFF,TGTGCCATCAGTGACGCCCGCGTAGCTTTCTTT,TRBV10-3,-,-,11,TRBJ1-1
CASSLEAPYWAFF,TGTGCCAGCAGCTTAGAGGCTCCATATTGGGCTTTCTTT,TRBV11-2,-,-,13,TRBJ1-1
CASSPRAGQGAHEQFF,TGTGCCAGCAGTCCACGGGCGGGACAGGGGGCCCATGAGCAGTTCTTC,TRBV27,-,TRBD1,16,TRBJ2-1
CASSDPDSIPLPHVTQYF,TGTGCCAGCAGCGACCCGGACAGTATCCCTCTGCCACACGTGACGCAGTATTTT,TRBV5-6,-,-,18,TRBJ2-3
CASSLELAGGSFTGELFF,TGTGCCAGCAGCTTGGAATTGGCGGGGGGTTCTTTCACCGGGGAGCTGTTTTTT,TRBV5-6,-,TRBD2,18,TRBJ2-2
CASSLRLAGGDTQYF,TGTGCCAGCAGCTTGCGACTAGCGGGGGGAGATACGCAGTATTTT,TRBV11-3,-,TRBD2,15,TRBJ2-3
CASSVARRPSDDEQFF,TGTGCCAGCAGCGTAGCTCGCAGGCCTTCAGACGATGAGCAGTTCTTC,TRBV9,-,-,16,TRBJ2-1
CASSFGRGEEGYGYTF,TGTGCCAGCAGCTTCGGACGGGGGGAAGAAGGCTATGGCTACACCTTC,TRBV13,once,-,16,TRBJ1-2
CASSSSPSYEQYF,TGTGCCAGCAGCTCTTCTCCTTCCTACGAGCAGTACTTC,TRBV13,-,-,13,TRBJ2-7
CASSAGSNTEAFF,TGTGCCAGCAGTGCAGGGTCGAACACTGAAGCTTTCTTT,TRBV12-3/TRBV12-4,-,-,13,TRBJ1-1
CASNPTFGAPREQYF,TGTGCCAGCAACCCGACGTTTGGGGCACCAAGGGAGCAGTACTTC,TRBV7-8,-,-,15,TRBJ2-7
CASSPGLAVYNEQFF,TGTGCCAGCAGCCCGGGACTAGCGGTATACAATGAGCAGTTCTTC,TRBV6-5,few,TRBD2,15,TRBJ2-1
CASSLAVDLNANTGELFF,TGTGCCAGCAGCTTAGCTGTAGACTTGAACGCGAACACCGGGGAGCTGTTTTTT,TRBV7-2,-,-,18,TRBJ2-2
CASSVGGGITDTQYF,TGTGCCAGCAGCGTAGGGGGCGGGATTACAGATACGCAGTATTTT,TRBV9,-,-,15,TRBJ2-3
CASSIGHPEAFF,TGTGCCAGCAGCATCGGACACCCTGAAGCTTTCTTT,TRBV7-9,-,-,12,TRBJ1-1
CAISEGGDYGYTF,TGTGCCATCAGTGAAGGGGGGGACTATGGCTACACCTTC,TRBV10-3,-,-,13,TRBJ1-2
CASSFSGQPQHF,TGTGCCAGCAGTTTTAGTGGTCAGCCCCAGCATTTT,TRBV28,once,-,12,TRBJ1-5
CASRQQGWDSPLHF,TGTGCCAGCAGGCAACAGGGGTGGGATTCACCCCTCCACTTT,TRBV2,-,TRBD1,14,TRBJ1-6
CASSFNNYGYTF,TGTGCCAGCAGTTTCAATAACTATGGCTACACCTTC,TRBV28,-,-,12,TRBJ1-2
CASSQARGYTGELFF,TGTGCCAGCAGCCAGGCTAGGGGGTACACCGGGGAGCTGTTTTTT,TRBV3-1/TRBV3-2,few,-,15,TRBJ2-2
CASSPPLTGWPGELFF,TGTGCCAGCTCACCACCTTTGACAGGGTGGCCCGGGGAGCTGTTTTTT,TRBV18,-,TRBD1,16,TRBJ2-2
CASSKSSSSGNTGELFF,TGTGCCAGCAGTAAGAGCTCGAGTAGTGGTAACACCGGGGAGCTGTTTTTT,TRBV2,few,-,17,TRBJ2-2
CASSHREGWKPQHF,TGTGCCAGCAGCCATAGGGAGGGCTGGAAGCCCCAGCATTTT,TRBV28,-,-,14,TRBJ1-5
CASSLAGDTQYF,TGTGCCAGCAGTTTGGCCGGGGATACGCAGTATTTT,TRBV12-3/TRBV12-4,-,-,12,TRBJ2-3
CASSEPRGGEYGYTF,TGTGCCAGCAGTGAACCCCGAGGGGGGGAGTATGGCTACACCTTC,TRBV2,-,-,15,TRBJ1-2
CASSLGDRVEKLFF,TGTGCCAGCAGTTTAGGGGACAGGGTTGAAAAACTGTTTTTT,TRBV27,-,TRBD1,14,TRBJ1-4
CASSEHRGNGYTF,TGCGCCAGCAGTGAGCACAGGGGGAATGGCTACACCTTC,TRBV10-1,few,TRBD1,13,TRBJ1-2
CATSIRGSSFTEAFF,TGTGCCACCTCGATAAGAGGCAGTTCCTTCACTGAAGCTTTCTTT,TRBV25-1,-,-,15,TRBJ1-1
CASSLVVRPGGDGYTF,TGTGCCAGCAGCTTAGTCGTCCGACCAGGGGGCGACGGCTACACCTTC,TRBV7-9,-,TRBD1,16,TRBJ1-2
CASSSGTGALDGYTF,TGTGCCAGCAGCTCCGGGACAGGGGCATTGGATGGCTACACCTTC,TRBV5-6,-,TRBD1,15,TRBJ1-2
CSAGLAGASEQFF,TGCAGCGCGGGACTAGCGGGGGCGAGTGAGCAGTTCTTC,TRBV29-1,-,TRBD2,13,TRBJ2-1
CASSLGQGAYEQYF,TGTGCCAGCAGCTTAGGACAGGGAGCTTACGAGCAGTACTTC,TRBV11-1,-,TRBD1,14,TRBJ2-7
CASSLKGTSGGNEQFF,TGTGCCAGCAGTTTAAAGGGGACTAGCGGTGGGAATGAGCAGTTCTTC,TRBV27,-,TRBD2,16,TRBJ2-1
CASSTGQANEQFF,TGTGCCAGCTCAACGGGACAGGCGAATGAGCAGTTCTTC,TRBV18,-,TRBD1,13,TRBJ2-1
CASSLTESGNQPQHF,TGTGCCAGCAGCCTGACAGAAAGTGGCAATCAGCCCCAGCATTTT,TRBV7-9,-,-,15,TRBJ1-5
CASSRRTGDLLYEQYF,TGTGCCAGCAGTCGACGGACAGGGGACCTCCTTTACGAGCAGTACTTC,TRBV6-6,-,TRBD1,16,TRBJ2-7
CASRVGLAYNEQFF,TGTGCCAGCAGGGTGGGACTCGCCTACAATGAGCAGTTCTTC,TRBV6-5,-,-,14,TRBJ2-1
CASSQDPGGGVRRDEQYF,TGTGCCAGCAGCCAAGATCCGGGAGGGGGCGTTAGGAGGGACGAGCAGTACTTC,TRBV3-1/TRBV3-2,-,-,18,TRBJ2-7
CASSLGLVSNEQFF,TGTGCCAGCAGTTTAGGACTAGTCAGCAATGAGCAGTTCTTC,TRBV27,-,TRBD2,14,TRBJ2-1
CASSSGQNYGYTF,TGTGCCAGCAGTTCGGGACAGAACTATGGCTACACCTTC,TRBV6-5,-,TRBD1,13,TRBJ1-2